This is a list of T cell receptor beta chains from one sample in a study of CD8+ T cells in alopecia areata. Assay used: immunoSEQ multiplex PCR; TCRdb lists only in-frame clones, some missing. The sample records under 200,000 clones, 50% to 70% being singletons. Sequences were derived from CD4+ T cells sorted from blood, sampled at week 4, from a patient treated with tofacitinib. The origin of the receptors is a human donor with alopecia areata. Both conserved end residues are trimmed from each CDR3. The size entry is marked missing in some rows and otherwise reads once, few, many or a size class.

J: TRBJ2-7; V: TRBV7-9; size: -; CDR3: ASSPPGTEPYEQY
J: TRBJ1-2; V: TRBV6-6; size: -; CDR3: ASSYGGGGRGGYT
J: TRBJ1-2; V: TRBV9; size: -; CDR3: ASSLSGPYGYT
J: TRBJ2-4; V: TRBV5-6; size: -; CDR3: ASRTAAGSKNIQY
J: TRBJ1-6; V: TRBV6-1; size: many; CDR3: ASTFGENSPLH
J: TRBJ2-1; V: TRBV6-5; size: once; CDR3: ASSYKRNGGEQF
J: TRBJ1-2; V: TRBV7-8; size: once; CDR3: ASSLGPGFSYGYT
J: TRBJ2-5; V: TRBV11-2; size: few; CDR3: ASSFWSEETQY
J: TRBJ2-1; V: TRBV23-1; size: -; CDR3: ASSQDKRGRLYNEQF
J: TRBJ1-2; V: TRBV11-2; size: -; CDR3: ASSLAHRGLHYGYT
J: TRBJ1-1; V: TRBV2; size: -; CDR3: ASSLLTGSNTEAF
J: TRBJ2-3; V: TRBV7-7; size: once; CDR3: ASSLNDGTDTQY
J: TRBJ2-1; V: TRBV5-1; size: -; CDR3: ASSLSRDNEQF
J: TRBJ1-5; V: TRBV6-5; size: few; CDR3: ASSKGQGGNQPQH
J: TRBJ2-7; V: TRBV30; size: -; CDR3: AWSVWDLGYEQY
J: TRBJ2-5; V: TRBV18; size: -; CDR3: ASSSPGVPETQY
J: TRBJ2-3; V: TRBV27; size: -; CDR3: ATSDPESTDTQY
J: TRBJ2-6; V: TRBV29-1; size: -; CDR3: SVVELADRRSSGANVLT
J: TRBJ2-7; V: TRBV4-1; size: -; CDR3: ASSPRGTGISYEQY
J: TRBJ1-2; V: TRBV4-1; size: -; CDR3: ASSQGGAYYGYT
J: TRBJ2-5; V: TRBV30; size: -; CDR3: AWRQGRETQY
J: TRBJ2-6; V: TRBV29-1; size: -; CDR3: SVAGILANVLT
J: TRBJ1-2; V: TRBV15; size: -; CDR3: ATSRGPERTSYGYT
J: TRBJ1-2; V: TRBV2; size: once; CDR3: ASRQDLSGYGYT
J: TRBJ1-1; V: TRBV5-1; size: once; CDR3: ASGGGQGTEAF